The entry that follows covers one T cell receptor (beta chain) sequence. It has no known antigen specificity. Base-call qualities are not available, and no considerably larger clone is one nucleotide away. The record originates from a study of CD8+CD57+ T cells in acquired aplastic anemia (dated by TCRdb to the late 2010s). A note on the overall study: A mean of around 3 ug of DNA, ranging from 0.2 to 27.4 ug, was extracted from sorted CD4+ and CD8+ cells. CD8+CD57+ expansion was defined as a frequency above the mean frequency observed in healthy subjects. Overall study outcomes, separate from this receptor: Around 28 CD8+ CDR3 sequences were found to be shared between patients and controls, but these sequences appeared to be highly expressed in patients and within the immunodominant clones of the patients. CD8+ Simpson's diversity did not differ significantly between patients and healthy controls (P=0.060).

Genomic DNA was used as template for profiling of TCR beta VDJ combinations and CDR3 sequences. An Illumina HiSeq 2000 was used for TCR repertoire sequencing. The paper's processing steps were these. TRBV/TRBJ rearrangement plots, CDR3 size and DJ length profiles, and Simpson's diversity index were used to assess repertoires. Whichever DNA sequence was most abundant in the deep sequencing data was defined as the immunodominant clone. CDR3 amino acid sequences were screened for sharing across subjects and compared with published repertoires and the VDJdb database. TCRdb trimmed public reads at Q25 via fastp, called clones via MiXCR and kept in-frame beta chains. Each entry is one CDR3 protein sequence, shown with its most common DNA and genes. The V and J calls and clone size come from TCRdb's table, not from the authors' own analysis. This sample holds hundreds of thousands of distinct CDR3 sequences; roughly 50% were observed only once. About 20% of the sample comes from the top ten.

The CDR3 measures 15 amino acids from cysteine to phenylalanine. Only the CDR3 part of the read is kept: 45 bases, read in frame from the first base. V drops 11 bases and J drops 4 bases, leaving 20 bases in between. The germline V gene sets CDR1 to KGHDR and CDR2 to SFDVKD. Expansion of CD8+CD57+ cells had been shown by flow cytometry in the patients chosen for sequencing. Severe acquired aplastic anemia was diagnosed in all patients according to International Study of Aplastic Anemia and Agranulocytosis and Camitta criteria. No patient had received any therapy when blood was sampled. In the study, sorted CD4+ and CD8+ blood T cells from patients with severe aplastic anemia and from healthy subjects underwent deep sequencing of TCR repertoires. Patients were enrolled under clinicaltrials.gov protocols 00001620, 01623167, 00001397, 00071045, 00081523 and 00961064 in the USA. Ficoll-Paque density gradient centrifugation was used to isolate peripheral blood mononuclear cells. Before DNA was extracted, CD4+ and CD8+ T cells were sorted using either FACS or magnetic beads.

Sequencing was carried out using sorted CD4+, CD8+, or CD8+CD57+ T cells (not recorded which) from PBMCs. This receptor chain uses TRBV24-1 and TRBJ1-3, and TRBD1 may be the D gene, going by 5 matching bases. This sequence originates from a human donor with aplastic anemia. The CDR3 in this case is CASSFEAGSGNTIYF. The nucleotides read TGTGCCAGCAGCTTCGAGGCAGGGTCCGGAAACACCATATATTTT.